A selection of T cell receptor beta chains follows, all from one sample in a study of blood T cell repertoires in COVID-19. Libraries were prepared by immunoSEQ multiplex PCR; TCRdb keeps only in-frame clonotypes and omits some of them. Here the sample spans more than 400,000 clones, around 90% being singletons. Material: PBMCs or T cells enriched from blood (not recorded which). All receptors come from a woman in her late teens or twenties who had recovered from COVID-19. Each CDR3 is given with its conserved first and last residue. D genes are given only for firm matches. Only some rows state a clone size, as once, few, many or a class for expanded clones.

CDR3: CASSFGQGDYGYTF
DNA: TGCGCCAGCAGCTTCGGGCAGGGCGACTATGGCTACACCTTC
J: TRBJ1-2
D: -
size: -
V: TRBV5-1

CDR3: CASSFRASGYNEQFF
DNA: TGTGCCAGCAGCTTCCGAGCTAGCGGGTACAATGAGCAGTTCTTC
J: TRBJ2-1
D: TRBD2
size: -
V: TRBV11-3

CDR3: CASSLGRTVTF
DNA: TGTGCCAGCAGCTTAGGTCGGACAGTAACTTTT
J: TRBJ1-4
D: -
size: -
V: TRBV7-9

CDR3: CASSQVSGGEAFF
DNA: TGTGCCAGCAGCCAAGTATCGGGAGGTGAAGCTTTCTTT
J: TRBJ1-1
D: -
size: -
V: TRBV3-1/TRBV3-2

CDR3: CASSPRTGRETQYF
DNA: TGTGCCAGCAGCCCACGGACAGGGAGGGAGACCCAGTACTTC
J: TRBJ2-5
D: TRBD1
size: -
V: TRBV5-4

CDR3: CASSQRGGAEEKLFF
DNA: TGTGCCAGCAGCCAGAGGGGGGGGGCCGAAGAAAAACTGTTTTTT
J: TRBJ1-4
D: -
size: once
V: TRBV4-2

CDR3: CASTRTNSDNEQFF
DNA: TGTGCCAGCACCAGGACAAATTCTGACAATGAGCAGTTCTTC
J: TRBJ2-1
D: -
size: -
V: TRBV27

CDR3: CASSLDRLNTGELFF
DNA: TGTGCCAGCAGTTTGGACAGACTGAACACCGGGGAGCTGTTTTTT
J: TRBJ2-2
D: -
size: -
V: TRBV28

CDR3: CASSESVKGEQFF
DNA: TGTGCCAGCAGTGAATCCGTCAAGGGGGAGCAGTTCTTC
J: TRBJ2-1
D: -
size: once
V: TRBV25-1

CDR3: CASSQAIDPGGGYTF
DNA: TGTGCCAGCAGCCAAGCGATAGACCCAGGGGGTGGCTACACCTTC
J: TRBJ1-2
D: TRBD1
size: -
V: TRBV11-2

CDR3: CASSTRLSLLHF
DNA: TGTGCCAGCAGTACGCGGCTTTCACTCCTCCACTTT
J: TRBJ1-6
D: -
size: -
V: TRBV6-5

CDR3: CASGLIRGSNQETQYF
DNA: TGTGCTAGTGGTTTGATCCGGGGAAGTAACCAAGAGACCCAGTACTTC
J: TRBJ2-5
D: -
size: -
V: TRBV12-5

CDR3: CASSTDRESVAFF
DNA: TGTGCCAGTAGCACTGACAGGGAATCTGTAGCTTTCTTT
J: TRBJ1-1
D: TRBD1
size: -
V: TRBV19

CDR3: CASSQDPWGQGDTQYF
DNA: TGTGCCAGCAGCCAAGATCCGTGGGGGCAGGGAGATACGCAGTATTTT
J: TRBJ2-3
D: -
size: -
V: TRBV3-1/TRBV3-2

CDR3: CASSHTNTAGRNHEQFF
DNA: TGTGCCAGCAGCCATACTAACACCGCGGGGAGGAACCATGAGCAGTTCTTC
J: TRBJ2-1
D: -
size: -
V: TRBV2

CDR3: CASSELGWAQVRSGANVLTF
DNA: TGCGCCAGCAGTGAGCTTGGCTGGGCACAGGTACGCTCTGGGGCCAACGTCCTGACTTTC
J: TRBJ2-6
D: -
size: once
V: TRBV10-1

CDR3: CASSQDLRGSDGYTF
DNA: TGTGCCAGCAGCCAAGATCTCCGGGGAAGCGATGGCTACACCTTC
J: TRBJ1-2
D: -
size: -
V: TRBV4-2

CDR3: CASSLGGAWEKLFF
DNA: TGTGCCAGCAGTTTGGGGGGGGCTTGGGAAAAACTGTTTTTT
J: TRBJ1-4
D: -
size: -
V: TRBV28

CDR3: CASVRQQGVANVLTF
DNA: TGTGCCAGCGTTCGCCAACAGGGGGTAGCCAACGTCCTGACTTTC
J: TRBJ2-6
D: TRBD1
size: once
V: TRBV2

CDR3: CSVPSGAEAFF
DNA: TGCAGCGTCCCCTCGGGGGCTGAAGCTTTCTTT
J: TRBJ1-1
D: -
size: -
V: TRBV29-1

CDR3: CASSRSRVGGAMGNYGYTF
DNA: TGCGCCAGCAGTAGATCGCGGGTTGGAGGGGCGATGGGAAACTATGGCTACACCTTC
J: TRBJ1-2
D: -
size: -
V: TRBV10-2